These 22 T cell receptor beta chains came from one sample sequenced in a study of T cell repertoires in cytomegalovirus infection. TCRdb fed the reads into MiXCR, producing one record per CDR3 protein. The sample includes roughly 500,000 distinct CDR3 sequences, about 17% of them seen just once. The sample was CD8+ T cells from PBMCs. These receptors originate from a human donor in good health (CMV status not recorded). Some clones in this sample may be carry-over from other donors' samples.

Written as DNA, the CDR3 is TGTGCCAGCAGCCCCTACCAACTAGCGCCTCTCTACGAGCAGTACTTC. Encoded protein: CASSPYQLAPLYEQYF. J is TRBJ2-7 and V is TRBV3-1; 7 positions match TRBD2. Trimming removed 4 bases from V and 3 bases from J; junction bases left unmatched: 12. Germline CDR1 and CDR2: LGHDT and YNNKEL (reference sequence). The CDR3 has 16 amino acids.

This clonotype was counted many times. The chain recombines TRBV12-3 or TRBV12-4 with TRBJ1-2; maybe TRBD1 (5 bases). V was clipped by 5 bases and J by 8 bases, with 21 bases between them. This CDR3 has 15 amino acids. CDR3 sequence reads: CASSASSIGGRGYTF. The CDR3 region has the DNA TGTGCCAGCAGTGCCAGCTCTATTGGGGGTCGAGGCTACACCTTC.

V is TRBV19 and J is TRBJ2-2; 10 nucleotides agree with TRBD2. V dropped 5 bases and J dropped 2; count of bases not matched to a gene: 5. Per the germline V gene, CDR1 is LNHDA and CDR2 is SQIVND (reference sequence). The length of the CDR3 is 16 residues. The CDR3 DNA follows: TGTGCCAGTAGTCGCCGGACTAGCGGAAACACCGGGGAGCTGTTTTTT. It codes for CASSRRTSGNTGELFF.

This clonotype was seen many times. The gene calls are TRBV7-2 and TRBJ1-4; possible D gene TRBD1, 5 bases. The CDR3 runs to 16 residues. CDR1 is SGHTA, CDR2 FQGNSA, per germline. V lost 3 bases, J lost 6 bases, and 17 bases lay in between. CDR3 region: CASSLGPGTPHEKLFF. CDR3 DNA: TGTGCCAGCAGCTTGGGTCCCGGGACTCCACATGAAAAACTGTTTTTT.

The rearrangement links TRBV5-6 to TRBJ1-2, with 9 nucleotides matching TRBD1. Germline V gives CDR1 SGHDT, CDR2 YYEEEE. This CDR3 region has 14 residues. The V and J ends lost 0 bases and 6 bases, in that order; junction bases with no gene match: 3. The CDR3 DNA follows: TGTGCCAGCAGCTTGGGACAGGGGGGCCATGGCTACACCTTC. Its protein is CASSLGQGGHGYTF. The whole variable domain, filled in from reference TRBV5-6 and TRBJ1-2, reads DAGVTQSPTHLIKTRGQQVTLRCSPKSGHDTVSWYQQALGQGPQFIFQYYEEEERQRGNFPDRFSGHQFPNYSSELNVNALLLGDSALYLCASSLGQGGHGYTFGSGTRLTVV.

This clonotype has ten or more counts. V is TRBV7-9 and J is TRBJ2-7; D is tentatively TRBD1 or TRBD2 (5 bases each). CDR3 length equals 15 residues. The germline gives CDR1 SEHNR, CDR2 FQNEAQ (reference sequence). Trimming took 0 bases from V and 0 from J, leaving 9 bases between them. CDR3 in DNA: TGTGCCAGCAGCTTAGCGAGGGACGGCTCCTACGAGCAGTACTTC. Its translation is CASSLARDGSYEQYF.

Of note for this clonotype: An end of the junction does not agree with germline; a read error may underlie this. The V call is TRBV7-6, the J call TRBJ2-1; D might be TRBD1 (6 bases). This CDR3 has 15 residues. CDR1 SGHVS and CDR2 FNYEAQ come from the germline V gene. The CDR3 DNA sequence: TGTGCCAGCGACAGACAGGCGAGCTCCTACAATAAGCAGTTCTTC. This codes for CASDRQASSYNKQFF.

The chain links TRBV23-1 to TRBJ1-1, with TRBD1 as a possible D gene (5 bases). TRBV23-1 belongs to the ORF category, with a function that is uncertain. Trimming stripped 0 bases from V and 0 bases from J, with 14 bases between. CDR3 length equals 17 residues. This CDR3 is CASSQSWAGRMNTEAFF. DNA for the CDR3: TGCGCCAGCAGTCAATCCTGGGCAGGGCGCATGAACACTGAAGCTTTCTTT.

This clonotype was counted many times. The chain recombines TRBV28 with TRBJ2-3; 7 nucleotides align to TRBD2. The CDR3 is 15 amino acids. Germline CDR1 and CDR2: MDHEN and SYDVKM. The V and J ends lost 8 bases and 2 bases, in that order; junction bases with no gene match: 10. In DNA form, the CDR3 reads TGTGCCAGCTCGTGGGGGGAGGGGCTCACAGATACGCAGTATTTT. Translating it yields CASSWGEGLTDTQYF.

This clonotype was picked up many times. This chain links TRBV7-2 with TRBJ1-1; a possible D gene is TRBD1 (6 bases). The CDR3 length is 15 residues. Germline V gives CDR1 SGHTA, CDR2 FQGNSA. Deletions cut 4 bases from V and 4 bases from J, with 16 bases between. This CDR3 is CASSSMGGLGTEAFF. The DNA for the CDR3 is TGTGCCAGCAGCTCTATGGGGGGGCTGGGCACTGAAGCTTTCTTT.

There are many counts of this clonotype. The CDR3: CASSLSTGGSYEQYF. Written as DNA, the CDR3 is TGTGCCAGCAGTTTATCGACAGGCGGTTCCTACGAGCAGTACTTC. The chain links TRBV27 to TRBJ2-7; TRBD1 might be the D (6 bases). CDR1 MNHEY and CDR2 SMNVEV come from the germline V gene (reference sequence). The CDR3 is 15 residues long. V lost 0 bases, J lost 1 base, and 10 bases lay in between.

V is TRBV27 and J is TRBJ1-4; D not certain. This CDR3 spans 14 amino acids. The germline V and J ends were trimmed by 3 bases and 4 bases, with 9 bases remaining between them. Per the germline V gene, CDR1 is MNHEY and CDR2 is SMNVEV (reference sequence). CDR3: CASSFRGGNEKLFF. In DNA form, the CDR3 reads TGTGCCAGCAGTTTTCGGGGAGGTAATGAAAAACTGTTTTTT.

This clonotype was counted many times. V gene TRBV4-1 combines with J gene TRBJ1-5, with D uncertain. CDR3 size: 15 residues. The germline V gene has CDR1 MGHRA and CDR2 YSYEKL. The V and J ends lost 0 bases and 4 bases respectively, with 10 bases between them. CDR3 sequence: CASSQDGRGNQPQHF. As DNA, the CDR3 is TGCGCCAGCAGCCAAGATGGGCGAGGGAATCAGCCCCAGCATTTT.

This clonotype was seen ten or more times. The chain joins TRBV7-3 to TRBJ1-2; 9 positions agree with TRBD1. CDR1 is SGHTA and CDR2 is FQGTGA in the germline V gene. This CDR3 region has 15 residues. Unmatched junction bases numbered 6, after V lost 3 bases and J lost 4 bases. This CDR3 reads CASSFGTGNSYGYTF. The CDR3 nucleotides read TGTGCCAGCAGCTTTGGGACAGGGAATTCCTATGGCTACACCTTC.

This clonotype was detected ten times or more. V and J are TRBV7-9 and TRBJ2-3, with 11 bases identical to TRBD2. CDR1 and CDR2 (germline): SEHNR, FQNEAQ (reference sequence). Germline trimming cut 5 bases from V and 0 bases from J; bases unmatched to any gene: 7. CDR3 length: 17 residues. The DNA for the CDR3 is TGTGCCAGCAGCGGCGGGACTAGCGGATCTAGCACAGATACGCAGTATTTT. This codes for CASSGGTSGSSTDTQYF. The whole variable domain, filled in from reference TRBV7-9 and TRBJ2-3, reads DTGVSQNPRHKITKRGQNVTFRCDPISEHNRLYWYRQTLGQGPEFLTYFQNEAQLEKSRLLSDRFSAERPKGSFSTLEIQRTEQGDSAMYLCASSGGTSGSSTDTQYFGPGTRLTVL.

In its sample, this clonotype was seen a few times. The CDR3, as DNA: TGTGCCACCAGCAGAGATCTTCGGCCGACCCTTCACGAGCAGTACTTC. It yields the protein CATSRDLRPTLHEQYF. The chain carries TRBV15 and TRBJ2-7; D uncertain. The CDR3 contains 16 residues. Germline-derived CDR1 and CDR2 are LNHNV and YYDKDF (reference sequence). V lost 0 bases and J lost 5, with 17 bases in between.

This clonotype showed up many times. This chain links TRBV7-6 with TRBJ2-1, with D uncertain. The germline V gene has CDR1 SGHVS and CDR2 FNYEAQ. Trimming took off 5 bases at V and 7 bases at J, with 12 bases between the two ends. This CDR3 comprises 13 residues. DNA for the CDR3: TGTGCCAGCAGCCCTAGTCCCCGGAATGAGCAGTTCTTC. As protein: CASSPSPRNEQFF.

This chain connects TRBV29-1 to TRBJ2-5; a weak D match, TRBD2 (6 bases). Trimming pared 6 bases from V and 0 bases from J, leaving 23 bases between. Per the germline V gene, CDR1 is SQVTM and CDR2 is ANQGSEA. The CDR3 runs 17 residues. In DNA, the CDR3 is TGCAGCGTCGCTGCGGACGGGGGAAAAAGGTACCAAGAGACCCAGTACTTC. Its translation is CSVAADGGKRYQETQYF.

Many counts were recorded for this clonotype. The chain recombines TRBV6-1 with TRBJ2-7, with 11 positions matching TRBD2. After removal of 6 bases from V and 2 bases from J, the junction contained 6 bases not matched to a gene. In germline, CDR1 is MNHNS, CDR2 SASEGT. CDR3 size: 15 residues. CDR3 loop: CASRTSGAGTYEQYF. The CDR3, as DNA: TGTGCCAGCAGGACTAGCGGGGCTGGGACCTACGAGCAGTACTTC.

This sequence joins TRBV20-1 and TRBJ1-5; tentative D call: TRBD1 (6 bases). Germline-derived CDR1 and CDR2 are DFQATT and SNEGSKA (reference sequence). The germline V and J ends were trimmed by 1 base and 0 bases, with 10 bases remaining between them. There are 15 residues in the CDR3. CDR3 region: CSARVGGDSNQPQHF. CDR3 nucleotides: TGCAGTGCTAGAGTAGGGGGGGATAGCAATCAGCCCCAGCATTTT.

This clonotype was seen repeatedly, ten times or more. The V and J genes are TRBV7-9 and TRBJ2-7; D may be TRBD2 (5 bases). The germline gives CDR1 SEHNR, CDR2 FQNEAQ (reference sequence). V lost 3 bases, J lost 9 bases, and 12 bases lay in between. The CDR3 sequence is 12 residues long. CDR3 bases: TGTGCCAGCAGCTTGAGGGTAACCGGGCAGTACTTC. Translation gives CASSLRVTGQYF.

Many counts were recorded for this clonotype. This sequence joins TRBV12-3 or TRBV12-4 and TRBJ1-1; TRBD1 might be the D (6 bases). The CDR3 covers 17 residues. V was clipped by 2 bases and J by 0 bases, with 16 bases between them. CDR3 DNA: TGTGCCAGCAGTTTACCCATCGGGGGCCCCATGAACACTGAAGCTTTCTTT. Translated, it gives CASSLPIGGPMNTEAFF.